This paragraph covers one T cell receptor beta chain sequence. Its antigen target is currently unknown. The record has no base qualities; no much larger clone is one base away. The data were taken from a study of vaccination and CD4 T cells after COVID-19 (dated by TCRdb to 2022 to 2024). About the study as a whole: SARS-CoV-2 positivity had been established in the convalescent patients by nasal swab PCR, and mild disease was recorded in nine of these patients and severe disease in one. In control cultures, a CEFX viral epitope pool was used as positive control, an HIV-1 Nef peptide pool was used as negative control, or no peptide was added. The cultures were stimulated with overlapping spike peptide pools from SARS-CoV-2 and from the common cold coronaviruses HCoV-NL63, HCoV-OC43 and HCoV-229E. The spike-specific CD4+ TCR repertoire was compared before and after mRNA vaccination in 10 COVID-19 convalescent patients and a few infection-naive healthy vaccine recipients. The time from the second vaccine dose to post-vaccine blood sampling had a median of roughly 72 days and ranged from roughly 12 to 241 days. The convalescent cohort included six males and four females, with two Hispanic individuals, seven Caucasians, two Asians and one multiracial person. Participants received two doses of either the Pfizer-BioNTech BNT162b2 vaccine (n=8) or the Moderna mRNA-1273 vaccine (n=2). Post-COVID blood samples were collected from convalescent patients a median of approximately 100 days after diagnosis, with a range of about 35 to 180 days.

Here is what the overall study found, with its caveats: An increase in the median number of SARS-CoV-2-reactive clonotypes from approximately 20 after infection to roughly 36 after vaccination was observed, but the change was not found to be significant. The study included relatively few convalescent patients and did not analyze early timepoints after natural infection. Nearly all vaccine-specific clones in convalescent patients (304 of 307) were mono-reactive for SARS-CoV-2 spike rather than cross-reactive with common cold coronaviruses. In convalescent patients, a median 86.3% of post-vaccine SARS-CoV-2-reactive clones were detected only after vaccination, suggesting vaccine-specific priming.

Library construction relied on PCR. At the Johns Hopkins FTIC core, DNA from the cultured CD4+ T cells underwent TCR sequencing with the Oncomine TCR Beta short-read assay. The QIAamp micro DNA kit was used to extract genomic DNA from the cultured CD4+ T cells. Oncomine TCR Beta libraries made from cultured CD4+ T cells were pooled using unique dual indexes and sequenced on an Illumina iSeq 100. Concerning the study's data processing: Non-productive sequences were removed, and CDR3s that did not start with C, did not end with F or W, or were shorter than 7 amino acids were discarded. The MANAFEST web application was used to identify antigen-specific clonotypes by comparing peptide-stimulated wells against reference wells and other culture wells. An FDR below 0.05, an odds ratio above 5, and a productive frequency above 0.1% in at least two of three replicate wells were required for clones to be considered positive. Cross-reactive clonotypes were defined as significantly expanded in both SARS-CoV-2 spike wells and at least one common cold coronavirus spike condition. Similarity between CDR3 sequences was evaluated in R version 3.6.1 using Levenshtein distances (stringdist) and unrooted phylogenetic trees (ape). TCRdb redid the processing of the public reads, applying fastp at Q25 and MiXCR, and retained in-frame beta chains. Records with the same CDR3 protein are collapsed into one entry carrying the most frequent genes and DNA. TCRdb's processing, not the authors' own work, is the source of the V and J calls. Present in this sample are about 20,000 distinct CDR3 sequences, 50% of which were seen just once. The ten largest make up 5.5% to 7% of the sample.

Taken with the paper, the label for treatment or condition translates to: roughly ten-day PBMC culture with coronavirus spike peptide pools or control peptides (ViraFEST assay). The ViraFEST assay, used in the study, expanded antigen-specific T cells with peptide pools and then identified the expanded clonotypes through TCR sequencing. The convalescent patients' positive SARS-CoV-2 PCR tests fell between March and December 2020, which was before the Alpha, Beta and Delta variants emerged in the United States. Each well held two million PBMCs cultured with about 9.8 ug/ml peptide pools in IMDM containing roughly 4.7% human AB serum and about 10 IU/ml IL-2. Half of the culture medium was replaced with fresh IL-2-containing medium on days 3 and 7. CD4+ T cells were isolated after roughly 9 days of culture through negative selection using the EasySep CD4+ T cell isolation kit. Ficoll-Paque Plus gradient centrifugation was used to isolate PBMCs from whole blood, and the isolated PBMCs were then either used fresh or cryopreserved at -140C. In general, triplicate wells were set up for every culture condition.

The source material was CD4+ T cells from blood, cultured in vitro. This TCR was sampled from a human donor who had recovered from COVID-19.

CDR3 reads: CATMGAGGLTDEQFF. The DNA reads TGTGCCACCATGGGAGCGGGAGGCTTGACGGATGAGCAGTTCTTC. The rearrangement joined TRBV15 to TRBJ2-1, and TRBD2 matches 9 of the central bases. Counted from cysteine to phenylalanine, this CDR3 has 15 amino acids. Only the CDR3 DNA stays, 45 bases, in frame from base 1. Ends trimmed: V by 7 bases, J by 8 bases; bases unmatched to a gene: 12. The germline V gene (reference sequence) gives CDR1 as LNHNV and CDR2 as YYDKDF.